This T cell receptor beta chain was sequenced in a study of cytomegalovirus exposure and HLA in healthy donors. The junction had 15 bases not matched to a gene; V was cut back by 8 bases and J by 0 bases. This CDR3 is 17 amino acids long. Germline CDR1 is SNHLY and CDR2 is FYNNEI. Turning to this clone: The antigen is not known.

The primer mix had 60 Vbeta and 13 Jbeta primers. The table came from immunoSEQ multiplex PCR; TCRdb's copy has only in-frame clones and leaves some out. The table counts about 110,000 clones; more than 0.5% lies in the top ten. Notes on the study in general: Indistinguishable V segments, including TRBV6-2 and TRBV6-3, were excluded.

V usage is TRBV2 and J usage is TRBJ1-1, with 7 bases fitting TRBD1. Sequencing was carried out using PBMCs. This TCR came from a man in his forties or fifties in good health and CMV-seronegative. The CDR3: CASSPYRTGNMNTEAFF. DNA of the CDR3: TGTGCCAGCTCCCCTTACCGGACAGGAAACATGAACACTGAAGCTTTCTTT.